The next 10 T cell receptor beta chains were all read from a single sample in a study of blood T cell repertoires in COVID-19. Using immunoSEQ multiplex PCR, the repertoire was profiled, and TCRdb retains in-frame clones only, with some absent. The profile shows approximately 190,000 clones, around 84% of them singletons. The sample comprised peripheral blood. The receptors were gathered from a man aged 25 to 45 with active or convalescent COVID-19.

The V gene is TRBV7-3, the J gene TRBJ2-2; the D gene is possibly TRBD1 (5 bases). V was shortened by 7 bases and J by 4 bases, with 16 bases between the two germline ends. Germline CDR1 reads SGHTA; CDR2 reads FQGTGA. The CDR3 length is 15 residues. The CDR3 sequence is CASKSDSQGTGELFF. The CDR3 DNA is TGTGCCAGCAAGTCAGACTCCCAGGGCACCGGGGAGCTGTTTTTT. Together with reference TRBV7-3 and TRBJ2-2, the CDR3 gives the full variable domain: GAGVSQTPSNKVTEKGKYVELRCDPISGHTALYWYRQSLGQGPEFLIYFQGTGAADDSGLPNDRFFAVRPEGSVSTLKIQRTERGDSAVYLCASKSDSQGTGELFFGEGSRLTVL.

The chain couples TRBV28 to TRBJ1-5; D possibly corresponds to TRBD1 (5 bases). CDR1 MDHEN and CDR2 SYDVKM come from the germline V gene. There are 18 residues in the CDR3. Trimming left V 5 bases short and J 0 bases short, with 20 bases between. DNA for the CDR3: TGTGCCAGCAGTCTCGGGACTTCATCCGCCTATAGCAATCAGCCCCAGCATTTT. Its translation is CASSLGTSSAYSNQPQHF.

The chain is built from TRBV30 and TRBJ1-1; 10 bases align to TRBD1. The germline CDR1 and CDR2 sequences are GTSNPN and SVGIG (reference sequence). Trimming removed 1 base from V and 10 bases from J; junction bases left unmatched: 6. There are 13 residues in the CDR3. The CDR3 DNA reads TGTGCCTGGAGTGGACAGGGGGCCGGGAGAGCTTTCTTT. Its translation is CAWSGQGAGRAFF.

The gene calls are TRBV5-5 and TRBJ2-1, with TRBD1 matching over 8 bases. The V gene end was trimmed by 4 bases and the J gene end by 15 bases; junction bases not matched to a gene: 15. Germline-derived CDR1 and CDR2 are SGHKS and YYEKEE (reference sequence). The CDR3 is 14 amino acids. The CDR3 nucleotides are TGTGCCAGCAGCACGCCGCAGGGGGCCACGGCTCCGTTCTTC. Translation gives CASSTPQGATAPFF.

This clone was picked up a small number of times. For the CDR3, the DNA is TGTGCCATCAGTGACGGGGTTAATGAGCAGTTCTTC. As protein: CAISDGVNEQFF. The rearrangement uses TRBV10-3 and TRBJ2-1; possibly TRBD2 for D (5 bases). Germline V gene sequence: CDR1 ENHRY, CDR2 SYGVKD. CDR3 length: 12 amino acids. V lost 3 bases and J lost 7, with 7 bases in between.

The rearrangement links TRBV25-1 to TRBJ2-2, with D possibly being TRBD1 (5 bases). Looked up from germline, CDR1 is MGHDK and CDR2 is SYGVNS. V lost 4 bases and J 5 bases, leaving 23 bases between the germline ends. The CDR3 contains 18 residues. CDR3 DNA: TGTGCCAGCAGTGGTTCCAGCCCCCGAGCAGGGAAGACCGGGGAGCTGTTTTTT. It encodes CASSGSSPRAGKTGELFF.

This clone was counted a few times. This sequence joins TRBV19 and TRBJ1-5; possible D gene TRBD1, 5 bases. CDR1 and CDR2 (germline): LNHDA, SQIVND (reference sequence). V was clipped by 6 bases and J by 0 bases, with 15 bases between them. The length of the CDR3 is 16 residues. Here the CDR3 DNA reads TGTGCCAGTAGCCCCCAGGGATATTATAGCAATCAGCCCCAGCATTTT. Amino acids: CASSPQGYYSNQPQHF.

The chain joins TRBV24-1 to TRBJ1-5; D might be TRBD1 (5 bases). The V gene's germline CDR1 is KGHDR and CDR2 SFDVKD. Trimming removed 6 bases from V and 3 bases from J, with 11 bases in between. CDR3 length: 14 residues. The CDR3, as DNA: TGTGCCACCAGTTCCAGGGTTGACAATCAGCCCCAGCATTTT. Translation: CATSSRVDNQPQHF.

This chain joins TRBV11-3 and TRBJ2-5; 9 nucleotides match TRBD2. CDR1 is SGHNT, CDR2 YENEEA, per germline. This CDR3 is 18 amino acids long. Trimming at V came to 0 bases and at J to 5 bases, leaving 13 bases not matched to a gene. CDR3 nucleotides: TGTGCCAGCAGCTTAGATTTGGCTAGCGGGAAGTGGGAGGAGACCCAGTACTTC. Protein sequence: CASSLDLASGKWEETQYF.

V is TRBV9 and J is TRBJ1-3, with 9 bases fitting TRBD1. The CDR3 has 16 residues. Germline CDR1 SGDLS, CDR2 YYNGEE. The V and J ends lost 4 bases and 1 base, in that order; junction bases with no gene match: 6. The CDR3 nucleotides are TGTGCCAGCAGCTTCCGGGACAGGGAATCTGGAAACACCATATATTTT. Its translation: CASSFRDRESGNTIYF.